These T cell receptor beta chains were read from a single sample in a study of cytomegalovirus exposure and HLA in healthy donors. Data came from immunoSEQ multiplex PCR; TCRdb stores just in-frame clones and leaves some out. The repertoire includes about 130,000 clones, 65% to 85% of them detected once, and approximately 1% sits in the top ten. The sequenced material came from PBMCs. Receptor source: a boy aged 5-17 years in good health and CMV-seronegative. CDR3s include the opening cysteine and the closing phenylalanine or tryptophan. The D gene is left open where the match is weak. For some rows the clone size is stated as once, few or many, or as a class when expanded; others skip it.

>TRBV30|-|TRBD1|TRBJ1-1
CAWSPTGSTEAFF
TGTGCCTGGAGTCCGACAGGGAGCACTGAAGCTTTCTTT
>TRBV29-1|-|TRBD1|TRBJ2-1
CSVEDNTGGAYNEQFF
TGCAGCGTTGAAGATAACACAGGGGGAGCCTACAATGAGCAGTTCTTC
>TRBV7-8|-|-|TRBJ1-3
CASSQATPASGNTIYF
TGTGCCAGCAGCCAAGCGACCCCAGCCTCTGGAAACACCATATATTTT
>TRBV19|-|-|TRBJ1-1
CASTWGSLNTEAFF
TGTGCCAGTACTTGGGGCAGCCTGAACACTGAAGCTTTCTTT
>TRBV10-3|-|TRBD2|TRBJ2-3
CASGLAGEDTQYF
TGTGCCAGCGGACTAGCGGGAGAAGATACGCAGTATTTT
>TRBV30|once|-|TRBJ1-2
CAKDGGVGYGYTF
TGTGCCAAGGACGGAGGTGTGGGCTATGGCTACACCTTC
>TRBV27|-|-|TRBJ1-1
CASSPSSAGGTEAFF
TGTGCCAGCAGTCCAAGCTCCGCCGGAGGCACTGAAGCTTTCTTT
>TRBV6-5|once|-|TRBJ1-2
CASSTWTDYGYTF
TGTGCCAGCAGCACGTGGACAGACTATGGCTACACCTTC
>TRBV30|once|TRBD2|TRBJ2-7
CAWSRSGGYEQYF
TGTGCCTGGAGTAGAAGCGGGGGATACGAGCAGTACTTC
>TRBV4-3|-|-|TRBJ2-7
CASSQDLDSGYEQYF
TGCGCCAGCAGCCAAGATCTCGATAGCGGTTACGAGCAGTACTTC
>TRBV5-1|once|TRBD1|TRBJ2-5
CASSVGQGAETQYF
TGCGCCAGCAGCGTGGGACAGGGGGCAGAGACCCAGTACTTC
>TRBV13|-|-|TRBJ2-7
CASSLGQFYEQYF
TGTGCCAGCAGCTTAGGACAGTTCTACGAGCAGTACTTC
>TRBV29-1|-|-|TRBJ2-3
CSVDGGYTDTQYF
TGCAGCGTTGACGGGGGATACACAGATACGCAGTATTTT
>TRBV19|-|-|TRBJ1-3
CAVTASGNTIYF
TGTGCCGTAACAGCATCTGGAAACACCATATATTTT
>TRBV11-3|-|-|TRBJ2-2
CASSGRETAGELFF
TGTGCCAGCAGTGGACGGGAGACAGCCGGGGAGCTGTTTTTT
>TRBV6-1|-|TRBD1|TRBJ1-4
CASNTGATNEKLFF
TGTGCCAGCAACACAGGGGCGACTAATGAAAAACTGTTTTTT
>TRBV5-1|once|TRBD1|TRBJ2-7
CASSSPGQGPGEQYF
TGCGCCAGCAGCTCACCGGGACAGGGTCCTGGCGAGCAGTACTTC
>TRBV20-1|once|-|TRBJ2-7
CSALGVNEQYF
TGCAGTGCTCTAGGCGTGAACGAGCAGTACTTC
>TRBV5-1|-|TRBD1|TRBJ2-5
CASSAGDRVGETQYF
TGCGCCAGCAGCGCGGGGGACAGGGTGGGGGAGACCCAGTACTTC
>TRBV4-2|once|-|TRBJ2-1
CASSQDVADPLNEQFF
TGTGCCAGCAGCCAAGATGTAGCGGACCCGCTCAATGAGCAGTTCTTC
>TRBV12-5|-|-|TRBJ2-4
CASGLVLQGRYF
TGTGCTAGTGGTTTGGTACTCCAGGGGCGGTACTTC
>TRBV6-1|-|TRBD1|TRBJ2-4
CASRTGGVKNIQYF
TGTGCCAGCAGGACAGGGGGAGTCAAAAACATTCAGTACTTC